This TCR beta chain comes out of a study of CD8 T cells in ankylosing spondylitis. Findings of the study overall: Seemingly characteristic of ankylosing spondylitis blood was a TCR beta motif consisting of roughly 8 highly homologous variants.

V lost 7 bases and J lost 6, with 17 bases in between. This CDR3 spans 14 amino acids. Notes on this clonotype: The target antigen is unknown.

Each CDR3 protein gets one entry after TCRdb re-called the 5' RACE reads with MiXCR. The profile shows roughly 240,000 distinct CDR3 sequences, around 32% of them singletons. The TCR sequence derives from a male donor with ankylosing spondylitis or in good health (not recorded which). This rearrangement joins TRBV12-3 or TRBV12-4 to TRBJ2-3; TRBD1 is a possible D gene (6 bases). The sequenced sample consisted of blood, either unsorted or a sorted T cell fraction (not recorded which). DNA for the CDR3: TGTGCCAGCACCGAGGGACACCAGACCGATACGCAGTATTTT. This codes for CASTEGHQTDTQYF.